This is a list of T cell receptor beta chains from one sample in a study of Ad26.COV2.S vaccination and SARS-CoV-2 variants. The data were produced by immunoSEQ multiplex PCR, yet TCRdb's version contains in-frame clones alone and is incomplete. The sample yields roughly 400,000 clones, over 75% seen once. The material was peripheral blood, obtained in a trial of Ad26.COV2.S vaccine versus placebo. These receptors were taken from a person between 18 and 60 years old who received the Ad26.COV2.S COVID-19 vaccine or a placebo. Both conserved end residues are part of each CDR3. The D gene is left open where the match is weak. Clone size is shown for a subset of rows, as once, few, many or a class of expanded clone.

TRBJ2-3,TRBV3-1/TRBV3-2,TRBD2,-,TGTGCCAGCAGCCAAGAATCTAGCGGGATATCAGATACGCAGTATTTT,CASSQESSGISDTQYF
TRBJ2-1,TRBV11-1,-,-,TGTGCCAGCAGCTTTTATAGGACCCTTTACAATGAGCAGTTCTTC,CASSFYRTLYNEQFF
TRBJ2-7,TRBV4-1,TRBD2,-,TGCGCCAGCAGCCAAGGGTTTAGCGGGAACTACGAGCAGTACTTC,CASSQGFSGNYEQYF
TRBJ1-1,TRBV6-2/TRBV6-3,-,-,TGTGCCAGCAGTTACTCTTCAGGGCCGGGCACTGAAGCTTTCTTT,CASSYSSGPGTEAFF
TRBJ2-3,TRBV18,TRBD2,-,TGTGCCAGCTCACCGATTAGCGGGATTCAAGATACGCAGTATTTT,CASSPISGIQDTQYF
TRBJ2-5,TRBV11-2,-,-,TGTGCCAGCAGCTCAACGCGCGGGACAGCCTACTTC,CASSSTRGTAYF
TRBJ2-1,TRBV24-1,TRBD1,-,TGTGCCACCGGCCGACAGGGTCGGTCCAGTGAGCAGTTCTTC,CATGRQGRSSEQFF
TRBJ1-3,TRBV19,-,-,TGTGCCAGTAGTATTTCTAGGTCCTCTGGAAACACCATATATTTT,CASSISRSSGNTIYF
TRBJ2-1,TRBV24-1,-,-,TGTGCCACCAGTGACCCGGACCGATTCTACAATGAGCAGTTCTTC,CATSDPDRFYNEQFF
TRBJ1-1,TRBV18,TRBD1,-,TGTGCCAGCTCACCTCAGACAGGGAATATGAACACTGAAGCTTTCTTT,CASSPQTGNMNTEAFF
TRBJ2-1,TRBV5-1,TRBD2,-,TGCGCCAGCAGCTTGGGTACTAGCGGGTTGATAAGTGAGCAGTTCTTC,CASSLGTSGLISEQFF
TRBJ2-2,TRBV6-5,TRBD1,-,TGTGCCAGCTCTACTTACAGGGGACGGGAGCTGTTTTTT,CASSTYRGRELFF
TRBJ2-3,TRBV5-4,TRBD2,-,TGTGCCAGCAGCAGCCCCGGGAGGGGTCAAGGGTTCACAGATACGCAGTATTTT,CASSSPGRGQGFTDTQYF
TRBJ1-4,TRBV4-2,-,-,TGTGCCAGCAGCCATATCCGGCAGAGAACTATTTCGGGGCAAGATGAAAAACTGTTTTTT,CASSHIRQRTISGQDEKLFF
TRBJ2-2,TRBV5-4,TRBD2,-,TGTGCCAGCAGCCCCCTAGCGGGGTACACCGGGGAGCTGTTTTTT,CASSPLAGYTGELFF
TRBJ1-5,TRBV15,-,-,TGTGCCACCAGCAGAGATGCCCGACAGGAGCAGCCCCAGCATTTT,CATSRDARQEQPQHF
TRBJ2-1,TRBV14,-,-,TGTGCCAGCAGCCCCTTCGGCGCCTACAATGAGCAGTTCTTC,CASSPFGAYNEQFF
TRBJ1-2,TRBV12-3/TRBV12-4,TRBD1,-,TGTGCCAGCAGGCCTGACAGGGGCTATGGCTACACCTTC,CASRPDRGYGYTF
TRBJ1-1,TRBV11-2,-,-,TGTGCCAGCAGCTTAGTGGGGGCCCCATTGAACACTGAAGCTTTCTTT,CASSLVGAPLNTEAFF
TRBJ2-7,TRBV5-1,-,-,TGCGCCAGCAGCTTGGATCCGTCCTACGAGCAGTACTTC,CASSLDPSYEQYF
TRBJ2-1,TRBV27,TRBD2,-,TGTGCCAGCAGACTAGCGGGGGTCTACAATGAGCAGTTCTTC,CASRLAGVYNEQFF
TRBJ2-7,TRBV6-2/TRBV6-3,-,few,TGTGCCAGCAGCAGGGGAGGGTACGAGCAGTACTTC,CASSRGGYEQYF